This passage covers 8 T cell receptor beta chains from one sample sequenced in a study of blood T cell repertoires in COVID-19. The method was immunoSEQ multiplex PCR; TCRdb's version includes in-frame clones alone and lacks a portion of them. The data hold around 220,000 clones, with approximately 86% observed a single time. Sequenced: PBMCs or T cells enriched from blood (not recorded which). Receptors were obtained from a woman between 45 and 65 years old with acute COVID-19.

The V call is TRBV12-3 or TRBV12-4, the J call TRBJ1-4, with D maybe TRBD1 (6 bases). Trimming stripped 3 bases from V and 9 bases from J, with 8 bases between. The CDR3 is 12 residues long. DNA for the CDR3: TGTGCCAGCAGTTTTCAGGGGCAAAAACTGTTTTTT. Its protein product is CASSFQGQKLFF.

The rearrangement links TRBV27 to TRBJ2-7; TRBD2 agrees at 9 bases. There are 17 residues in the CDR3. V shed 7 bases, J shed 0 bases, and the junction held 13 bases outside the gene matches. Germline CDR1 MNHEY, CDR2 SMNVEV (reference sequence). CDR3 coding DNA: TGTGCCAGCACTAGAAGAGGAACTAGCGGGTCCTCCTACGAGCAGTACTTC. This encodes CASTRRGTSGSSYEQYF.

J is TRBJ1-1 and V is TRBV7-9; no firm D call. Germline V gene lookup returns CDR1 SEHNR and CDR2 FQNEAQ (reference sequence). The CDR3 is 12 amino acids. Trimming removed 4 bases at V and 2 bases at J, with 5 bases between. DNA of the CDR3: TGTGCCAGCAGCTCCTTTAACACTGAAGCTTTCTTT. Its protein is CASSSFNTEAFF.

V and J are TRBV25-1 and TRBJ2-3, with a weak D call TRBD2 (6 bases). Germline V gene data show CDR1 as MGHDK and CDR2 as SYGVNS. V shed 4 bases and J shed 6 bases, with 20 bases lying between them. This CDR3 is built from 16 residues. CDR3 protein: CASSGLLGGRLDTQYF. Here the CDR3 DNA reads TGTGCCAGCAGTGGATTACTAGGAGGGAGATTGGATACGCAGTATTTT.

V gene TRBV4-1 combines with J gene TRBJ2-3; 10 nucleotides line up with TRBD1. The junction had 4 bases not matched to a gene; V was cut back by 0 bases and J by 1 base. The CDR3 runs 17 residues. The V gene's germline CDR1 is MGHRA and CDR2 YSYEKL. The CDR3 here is CASSQDRGTGGTDTQYF. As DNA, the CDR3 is TGCGCCAGCAGCCAAGATAGGGGGACAGGGGGCACAGATACGCAGTATTTT.

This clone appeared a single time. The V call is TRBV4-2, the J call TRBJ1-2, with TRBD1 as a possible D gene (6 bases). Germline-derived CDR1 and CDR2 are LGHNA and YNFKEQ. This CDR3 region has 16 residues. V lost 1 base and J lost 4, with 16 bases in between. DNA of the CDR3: TGTGCCAGCAGCCAAGGAATTACGACAGGTTTCTATGGCTACACCTTC. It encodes CASSQGITTGFYGYTF.

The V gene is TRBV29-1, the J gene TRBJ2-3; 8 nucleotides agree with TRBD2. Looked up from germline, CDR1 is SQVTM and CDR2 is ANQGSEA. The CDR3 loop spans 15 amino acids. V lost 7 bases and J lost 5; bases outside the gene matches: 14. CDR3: CSAQRPPGGVDTQYF. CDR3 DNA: TGCAGCGCCCAGCGCCCACCGGGAGGGGTAGATACGCAGTATTTT.

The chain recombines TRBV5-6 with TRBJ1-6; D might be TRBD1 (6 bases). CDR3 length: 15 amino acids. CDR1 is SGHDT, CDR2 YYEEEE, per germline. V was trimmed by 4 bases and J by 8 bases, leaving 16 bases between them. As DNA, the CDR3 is TGTGCCAGCAGCCGAGAACAGGGCTTGTATTCACCCCTCCACTTT. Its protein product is CASSREQGLYSPLHF.